This TCR beta chain derives from a study of regulatory T cells in long-lasting Graves disease. Sequencing libraries for TCR beta were prepared with iRepertoire HTBI primers and Arm-PCR of CDR3 regions. From the multiplex PCR reads, TCRdb called clonotypes with MiXCR, one entry per CDR3 protein. The sample has about 460,000 distinct CDR3 sequences; 22% are singletons. The CDR3 contains 15 residues. Trimming left V 3 bases short and J 0 bases short, with 11 bases between. Time point specified: persistent/refractory GD, antithyroid drugs over 5 years with positive TRAb. The TCR library was made from RNA that had been extracted from PBMCs in TRIzol. This clonotype appeared a few times.

This chain connects TRBV12-3 or TRBV12-4 to TRBJ1-1; D is perhaps TRBD1 (5 bases). The starting material was peripheral blood mononuclear cells (PBMCs), obtained when the disease was refractory, from a patient treated with antithyroid drugs. The TCR comes from a female donor with Graves disease. DNA of the CDR3: TGTGCCAGCAGTTTTTGGGGGGGTATGAACACTGAAGCTTTCTTT. Protein: CASSFWGGMNTEAFF.